This paragraph covers one T cell receptor (beta chain) sequence. Antigen specificity is unknown. This specimen belongs to a study of T cells after yellow fever vaccination. Study-wide results and limits: Across the CD4 and CD8 compartments, a small share of clonotypes was present in both. Secondary responses were weaker yet peaked faster, day 5 versus 15. Boosting was followed by the reappearance of most primary-vaccination clones (approximately 95% CD4, about 90% CD8).

5'RACE template switching produced TCR cDNA carrying a universal primer site and UMIs. MiXCR was run by TCRdb on the 5' RACE reads, yielding one entry per CDR3 protein. The data contain approximately 510,000 distinct CDR3 sequences, 21% of them singletons. This CDR3 is 14 amino acids long. J was trimmed by 5 bases and V by 0 bases; bases with no gene match: 4. Germline V gives CDR1 DFQATT, CDR2 SNEGSKA (reference sequence). Here the sequenced sample was PBMCs, taken roughly 20 days after the first yellow fever vaccination. The chain recombines TRBV20-1 with TRBJ2-5, with TRBD2 matching over 9 bases. The sequence was collected from a man aged 18 to 29 who received the YFV17D yellow fever vaccine. As DNA, the CDR3 is TGCAGTGCTAGAGATCTAGCGGGGTTTGAGACCCAGTACTTC. Residues: CSARDLAGFETQYF.